The clone carrying this TCR beta chain showed up just a few times. Its antigen is as yet unknown. This CDR3 spans 13 amino acids. The V gene's germline CDR1 is MNHNS and CDR2 SASEGT. The V end was cut by 6 bases, the J end by 2 bases, with 10 bases between. The entry originates in a study of response to subunit inactivated influenza vaccine. Broader study findings: Researchers suggested that each seasonal influenza vaccination recruits few new T cells.

TCRdb independently ran MiXCR on the RT-PCR reads; one entry per CDR3 protein. This table has hundreds of thousands of distinct CDR3 sequences, approximately 14% appearing once. The specimen comprised PBMCs from blood, sampled 11 to 12 days after vaccination. This TCR was recovered from a man between 50 and 59 years old who received an inactivated influenza vaccine. The chain combines TRBV6-1 with TRBJ1-2; tentative D call: TRBD1 (6 bases). The CDR3 is CASREGVNYGYTF. In nucleotides, the CDR3 is TGTGCCAGCAGGGAGGGGGTGAACTATGGCTACACCTTC.